Following are 29 T cell receptor beta chains from one sample sequenced in a study of blood T cell repertoires in COVID-19. Produced via immunoSEQ multiplex PCR; TCRdb's table is partial and in-frame only. The data hold 200,000 to 300,000 clones, with approximately 86% observed a single time. Sequencing was performed on peripheral blood. The receptors here all came from a woman aged 60-75 years with active or convalescent COVID-19.

The chain carries TRBV24-1 and TRBJ2-2; a possible D gene is TRBD1 (6 bases). The germline V and J ends were trimmed by 3 bases and 5 bases, with 9 bases remaining between them. CDR3 length equals 14 residues. From germline, CDR1 is KGHDR and CDR2 SFDVKD. In DNA form, the CDR3 reads TGTGCCACCAGTGATCGACAGGAGACCGGGGAGCTGTTTTTT. Amino acids: CATSDRQETGELFF.

The chain couples TRBV6-5 to TRBJ1-2; 7 nucleotides match TRBD1. The V segment lost 6 bases and the J segment 1 base; nucleotides outside the gene matches: 5. This CDR3 has 14 residues. CDR1 is MNHEY and CDR2 is SVGAGI in the germline V gene. CDR3 region: CASSGTESNYGYTF. DNA of the CDR3: TGTGCCAGCAGCGGGACAGAGAGTAACTATGGCTACACCTTC.

In regard to this clone: The sample has other DNA sequences that encode this CDR3 too. The chain carries TRBV29-1 and TRBJ1-2; 9 nucleotides align to TRBD1. Germline-derived CDR1 and CDR2 are SQVTM and ANQGSEA. The CDR3 extends over 12 amino acids. After removal of 5 bases from V and 7 bases from J, the junction contained 5 bases not matched to a gene. The CDR3 here is CSVRTGGGGYTF. The CDR3 DNA is TGCAGCGTTCGTACAGGGGGCGGTGGCTACACCTTC.

The chain carries TRBV5-4 and TRBJ1-6, with D maybe TRBD1 (5 bases). The CDR3 totals 17 residues. V was trimmed by 0 bases and J by 9 bases, leaving 19 bases between them. Germline CDR1 SGHNT, CDR2 YYREEE (reference sequence). The CDR3, as DNA: TGTGCCAGCAGCTTGGCATCCCCCTTCCAGGGAGGTTCACCCCTCCACTTT. Its translation: CASSLASPFQGGSPLHF. The whole variable domain, filled in from reference TRBV5-4 and TRBJ1-6, reads ETGVTQSPTHLIKTRGQQVTLRCSSQSGHNTVSWYQQALGQGPQFIFQYYREEENGRGNFPPRFSGLQFPNYSSELNVNALELDDSALYLCASSLASPFQGGSPLHFGNGTRLTVT.

The chain couples TRBV19 to TRBJ2-2; 7 bases map to TRBD2. The CDR3 has 16 amino acids. V lost 5 bases and J lost 5; bases outside the gene matches: 11. CDR1 and CDR2 (germline): LNHDA, SQIVND (reference sequence). Here the CDR3 reads CASSLRWQGGTGELFF. The CDR3 nucleotides are TGTGCCAGTAGTCTCCGTTGGCAGGGAGGGACCGGGGAGCTGTTTTTT.

The V and J genes are TRBV15 and TRBJ2-7; TRBD1 might be the D (6 bases). Trimming removed 0 bases from V and 3 bases from J, with 12 bases in between. Germline V gene sequence: CDR1 LNHNV, CDR2 YYDKDF (reference sequence). The CDR3 consists of 15 residues. CDR3 in DNA: TGTGCCACCAGCAGAGATACAGGGCGAGTCTACGAGCAGTACTTC. Translating gives CATSRDTGRVYEQYF.

This clone was counted between two and nine times. The rearrangement uses TRBV28 and TRBJ2-7; 7 bases fit TRBD2. The germline V gene encodes CDR1 MDHEN and CDR2 SYDVKM. The CDR3 extends over 14 amino acids. The junction had 3 bases not matched to a gene; V was cut back by 2 bases and J by 2 bases. The CDR3 sequence is CASSLGRGTYEQYV. The CDR3 DNA sequence: TGTGCCAGCAGTTTAGGGAGGGGAACCTACGAGCAGTACGTC.

V usage is TRBV6-5 and J usage is TRBJ1-2; D gene unclear. V gave up 5 bases and J gave up 8 bases, with 15 bases separating them. The CDR3 spans 13 residues. Looked up from germline, CDR1 is MNHEY and CDR2 is SVGAGI. CDR3 region: CASSRGLGEGYTF. Here the CDR3 DNA reads TGTGCCAGCAGTCGAGGACTTGGTGAGGGCTACACCTTC.

A single count supports this clone. This sequence joins TRBV7-3 and TRBJ2-1, with TRBD2 identical over 11 bases. With 5 bases clipped from V and 15 bases from J, the junction kept 9 bases outside the gene matches. The length of the CDR3 is 13 residues. Germline V gene data show CDR1 as SGHTA and CDR2 as FQGTGA. The CDR3 reads CASSDVAGGPLFF. As DNA, the CDR3 is TGTGCCAGCAGCGACGTAGCGGGAGGGCCGCTGTTCTTC.

The chain has TRBV7-2 and TRBJ1-6; the D gene is possibly TRBD1 (6 bases). The CDR3 is 14 residues long. CDR1 and CDR2 (germline): SGHTA, FQGNSA. Trimming removed 4 bases at V and 7 bases at J, with 11 bases between. In DNA form, the CDR3 reads TGTGCCAGCAGCTCCCAGGGGCACAATTCACCCCTCCACTTT. It encodes CASSSQGHNSPLHF. The full variable domain, its missing parts supplied by reference TRBV7-2 and TRBJ1-6, is GAGVSQSPSNKVTEKGKDVELRCDPISGHTALYWYRQSLGQGLEFLIYFQGNSAPDKSGLPSDRFSAERTGGSVSTLTIQRTQQEDSAVYLCASSSQGHNSPLHFGNGTRLTVT.

This sequence joins TRBV6-2 or TRBV6-3 and TRBJ2-3; D remains unclear. The ends were cut back, 3 bases at V and 2 bases at J, with 12 bases in the middle. The CDR3 is 15 residues long. Germline-derived CDR1 and CDR2 are MNHEY and SVGEGT. CDR3 DNA sequence: TGTGCCAGCAGTTATAGGCGAGACACCACAGATACGCAGTATTTT. Its translation is CASSYRRDTTDTQYF.

The rearrangement joins TRBV27 to TRBJ2-7; 10 bases are a match to TRBD1. CDR3 length equals 13 residues. Trimming removed 4 bases from V and 6 bases from J; junction bases left unmatched: 3. Germline CDR1 reads MNHEY; CDR2 reads SMNVEV (reference sequence). The CDR3 reads CASSSGTGAEQYF. The CDR3 nucleotides are TGTGCCAGCAGTTCAGGGACAGGGGCCGAGCAGTACTTC.

The chain combines TRBV3-1 (or the pseudogene TRBV3-2) with TRBJ1-2; 8 positions agree with TRBD1. The CDR3 runs 12 residues. Looked up from germline, CDR1 is LGHDT and CDR2 is YNNKEL (reference sequence). J was trimmed by 8 bases and V by 5 bases; bases with no gene match: 4. The CDR3 nucleotides are TGTGCCAGCAGCTCGACAGGGGCAGGCTACACCTTC. Its protein is CASSSTGAGYTF.

The chain uses TRBV7-2 and TRBJ2-1; D possibly corresponds to TRBD1 (6 bases). Trimming left V 4 bases short and J 0 bases short, with 10 bases between. This CDR3 comprises 15 residues. The germline CDR1 and CDR2 sequences are SGHTA and FQGNSA. The CDR3 sequence: CASSSIGGSYNEQFF. The CDR3 region has the DNA TGTGCCAGCAGCTCTATAGGGGGCTCCTACAATGAGCAGTTCTTC.

The chain links TRBV5-5 to TRBJ1-4, with no clear D. This CDR3 region has 14 residues. Trimming cost V 4 bases and J 8 bases, with 15 bases left between them. Germline CDR1 SGHKS, CDR2 YYEKEE (reference sequence). The CDR3 is CASSPRVGGEKLFF. CDR3 nucleotide sequence: TGTGCCAGCAGCCCCCGGGTCGGAGGAGAAAAACTGTTTTTT.

The J gene is TRBJ2-2, the V gene TRBV27; perhaps TRBD2 as D (5 bases). The CDR3 spans 16 residues. Germline assignment: CDR1 MNHEY and CDR2 SMNVEV (reference sequence). V was cut by 7 bases and J by 0 bases, with 15 bases left in between. CDR3 amino acids: CASTRLGSPNTGELFF. In nucleotides, the CDR3 is TGTGCCAGCACTCGACTGGGGAGTCCGAACACCGGGGAGCTGTTTTTT.

The chain recombines TRBV5-6 with TRBJ1-2, with 7 bases fitting TRBD1. This CDR3 region has 15 residues. J lost 3 bases, V lost 0 bases, and 5 bases had no gene match. The V gene's germline CDR1 is SGHDT and CDR2 YYEEEE. CDR3: CASSLGVQGYYGYTF. DNA for the CDR3: TGTGCCAGCAGCTTGGGGGTACAGGGGTACTATGGCTACACCTTC.

J is TRBJ2-1 and V is TRBV11-3, with TRBD2 identical over 8 bases. CDR3 length: 15 amino acids. In germline, CDR1 is SGHNT, CDR2 YENEEA. Trimming cost V 2 bases and J 8 bases; bases outside gene matches: 8. CDR3: CASSLRSGRSHEQFF. For the CDR3, the DNA is TGTGCCAGCAGCTTAAGGAGCGGGAGAAGCCATGAGCAGTTCTTC.

The rearrangement uses TRBV18 and TRBJ2-1; 12 bases line up with TRBD2. This CDR3 region has 15 residues. V lost 4 bases to trimming and J lost 7 bases; unmatched junction nucleotides: 5. The germline CDR1 and CDR2 sequences are KGHSH and LQKENI. CDR3 sequence reads: CASSLTSGGPNEQFF. In nucleotides, the CDR3 is TGTGCCAGCTCACTGACTAGCGGGGGACCTAATGAGCAGTTCTTC.

The V call is TRBV5-1, the J call TRBJ2-7; 11 bases line up with TRBD2. The CDR3 is 16 amino acids. V lost 3 bases and J lost 3; bases outside the gene matches: 8. The germline V gene encodes CDR1 SGHRS and CDR2 YFSETQ. In DNA, the CDR3 is TGCGCCAGCAGCTGGGACTCCGGGACTAGCGGCTACGAGCAGTACTTC. It encodes CASSWDSGTSGYEQYF.

Here the CDR3 DNA reads TGTGCCAGCAGTTTACCCACTACCGGGAGGCGCTCCTACAATGAGCAGTTCTTC. Residues: CASSLPTTGRRSYNEQFF. The J gene is TRBJ2-1, the V gene TRBV27, with 7 bases that match TRBD2. Germline CDR1 is MNHEY and CDR2 is SMNVEV (reference sequence). After removal of 2 bases from V and 0 bases from J, the junction contained 10 bases not matched to a gene. The CDR3 extends over 18 amino acids.

J is TRBJ1-4 and V is TRBV4-2, with 8 bases fitting TRBD1. Germline V lookup: CDR1 LGHNA, CDR2 YNFKEQ. Unmatched junction bases numbered 10, after V lost 2 bases and J lost 5 bases. CDR3 length equals 17 residues. The CDR3 is CASSQPTGTGNNEKLFF. CDR3 DNA: TGTGCCAGCAGCCAACCCACCGGGACAGGAAACAATGAAAAACTGTTTTTT.

This clone was counted a few times. The rearrangement links TRBV27 to TRBJ2-1; TRBD2 matches at 8 bases. CDR1 MNHEY and CDR2 SMNVEV come from the germline V gene (reference sequence). This CDR3 contains 14 residues. Trimming at V came to 5 bases and at J to 4 bases, leaving 4 bases not matched to a gene. This CDR3 reads CASSSGGAYNEQFF. CDR3 nucleotides: TGTGCCAGCAGTAGCGGGGGAGCTTACAATGAGCAGTTCTTC.

The genes are TRBV3-1 (or the pseudogene TRBV3-2) and TRBJ2-5; D unresolved. Trimming took off 6 bases at V and 0 bases at J, with 8 bases between the two ends. The CDR3 length is 13 residues. CDR1 is LGHDT, CDR2 YNNKEL, per germline (reference sequence). The CDR3 DNA follows: TGTGCCAGCAGACAGCATTACCAAGAGACCCAGTACTTC. Protein sequence: CASRQHYQETQYF.

Comment on this clone: One end of the junction varies from germline; a read error may be responsible. The chain links TRBV10-3 to TRBJ2-5, with TRBD1 as a possible D gene (7 bases). This CDR3 has 11 amino acids. Germline V lookup: CDR1 ENHRY, CDR2 SYGVKD. CDR3 protein: CAVRGAETQYF. CDR3 DNA: TGTGCCGTCAGGGGGGCTGAGACCCAGTACTTC.

The chain uses TRBV6-5 and TRBJ1-1; D is ambiguous. The germline V gene encodes CDR1 MNHEY and CDR2 SVGAGI. The CDR3 extends over 11 amino acids. V lost 8 bases, J lost 1 base, and 5 bases lay in between. CDR3 nucleotide sequence: TGTGCCAGCTTCAGGAACACTGAAGCTTTCTTT. This codes for CASFRNTEAFF.

The rearrangement uses TRBV21-1 and TRBJ1-4; the table assigns TRBD1, which was not confirmed against the DNA. TRBV21-1 is a pseudogene segment. CDR3 size: 16 residues. CDR3 in DNA: TGTGCCAGCAGCTTACCGGGGGGACAGGGCCCCAAAAGGCTGTTTTTT. As protein: CASSLPGGQGPKRLFF.

This clone has only a few counts. The V and J genes are TRBV9 and TRBJ1-6; D is undetermined. The V end lost 2 bases, the J end lost 9 bases, and 6 bases lay between the germline ends. Germline loops: CDR1 SGDLS, CDR2 YYNGEE. CDR3 length equals 12 residues. In nucleotides, the CDR3 is TGTGCCAGCAGCGTCCCAGGTTCACCCCTCCACTTT. Translation: CASSVPGSPLHF.

This chain joins TRBV10-3 and TRBJ2-5, with 14 bases aligning to TRBD2. J was trimmed by 5 bases and V by 6 bases; bases with no gene match: 5. Germline CDR1 is ENHRY and CDR2 is SYGVKD. This CDR3 is built from 15 residues. The DNA of the CDR3 is TGTGCCATCAGCATTGGACTAGCGGGAGGTGAGACCCAGTACTTC. It translates to CAISIGLAGGETQYF.